What follows are 8 T cell receptor beta chains derived from one specimen sequenced in a study of cytomegalovirus exposure and HLA in healthy donors. This PCR relied on a set of 60 Vbeta primers and 13 Jbeta primers. Some clones are missing from TCRdb's copy, which holds only in-frame ones; the method was immunoSEQ multiplex PCR. The table lists about 93,000 clones, roughly 60% of them singletons. Sequencing used PBMCs. These receptor sequences come from a boy aged 5-17 years in good health and CMV-seropositive.

V usage is TRBV7-9 and J usage is TRBJ2-1; 11 nucleotides align to TRBD2. From germline, CDR1 is SEHNR and CDR2 FQNEAQ (reference sequence). V was clipped by 5 bases and J by 8 bases; unmatched bases: 17. The CDR3 extends over 18 amino acids. The CDR3 bases are TGTGCCAGCAGCCCCACCATACCCACTAGCGGGAGTCTGCATGAGCAGTTCTTC. This codes for CASSPTIPTSGSLHEQFF.

This clone was seen more than once but under ten times. This chain joins TRBV6-5 and TRBJ1-2; D possibly corresponds to TRBD1 (6 bases). Trimming took off 2 bases at V and 8 bases at J, with 9 bases between the two ends. CDR1 and CDR2 from the germline V gene are MNHEY and SVGAGI. This CDR3 has 12 amino acids. CDR3 nucleotides: TGTGCCAGCAGTTACGGGGGCTGGGGCTACACCTTC. This encodes CASSYGGWGYTF.

The chain's CDR3 is CASSLGTFSTDTQYF. In nucleotides, the CDR3 is TGTGCCAGCAGTTTAGGGACATTCAGCACAGATACGCAGTATTTT. The chain recombines TRBV5-4 with TRBJ2-3; TRBD1 might be the D (6 bases). Trimming shortened V by 5 bases and J by 0 bases, and 13 bases separated the two germline ends. The CDR3 consists of 15 residues. CDR1 and CDR2 from the germline V gene are SGHNT and YYREEE (reference sequence).

This chain links TRBV19 with TRBJ2-1; perhaps TRBD2 as D (7 bases). The V gene's germline CDR1 is LNHDA and CDR2 SQIVND (reference sequence). Trimming shortened V by 1 base and J by 3 bases, and 16 bases separated the two germline ends. The CDR3 is 17 amino acids. CDR3 in amino acids: CASSIVGGGADYNEQFF. CDR3 DNA sequence: TGTGCCAGTAGTATAGTAGGGGGAGGGGCAGACTACAATGAGCAGTTCTTC.

The chain couples TRBV7-9 to TRBJ1-6, with D unresolved. The CDR3 is 15 amino acids. Trimming took 5 bases from V and 7 from J, leaving 15 bases between them. Germline assignment: CDR1 SEHNR and CDR2 FQNEAQ (reference sequence). The DNA for the CDR3 is TGTGCCAGCAGCGTCACCGGAGCCGGGAATTCACCCCTCCACTTT. This sequence encodes CASSVTGAGNSPLHF.

The V call is TRBV7-9, the J call TRBJ2-4; a possible D gene is TRBD2 (5 bases). The CDR3 consists of 18 residues. The germline V gene encodes CDR1 SEHNR and CDR2 FQNEAQ (reference sequence). V lost 0 bases, J lost 5 bases, and 20 bases lay in between. CDR3 sequence reads: CASSLAPGLTEAQNIQYF. The DNA for the CDR3 is TGTGCCAGCAGCTTAGCCCCCGGTCTCACGGAGGCCCAAAACATTCAGTACTTC.

This clone was seen more than once but under ten times. The chain couples TRBV25-1 to TRBJ2-7; possibly TRBD1 for D (6 bases). CDR1 is MGHDK, CDR2 SYGVNS, per germline. V was pared by 3 bases and J by 4 bases, with 13 bases between. The CDR3 extends over 14 amino acids. The CDR3 coding sequence is TGTGCCAGCAGTGACAGGGGATACTCATACGAGCAGTACTTC. It is translated as CASSDRGYSYEQYF.

The chain employs TRBV11-3 and TRBJ2-1; weak D call: TRBD1 (6 bases). CDR3 length: 16 amino acids. Trimming shortened V by 1 base and J by 5 bases, and 15 bases separated the two germline ends. The germline gives CDR1 SGHNT, CDR2 YENEEA. CDR3 bases: TGTGCCAGCAGCTTAGGGGGGCAGTCCGAGGACAATGAGCAGTTCTTC. Its protein product is CASSLGGQSEDNEQFF.